The source of this T cell receptor (beta chain) is a study of CD8+ T cells in alopecia areata. Study findings and constraints: While tofacitinib was given, many expanded lesional clones persisted in scalp and blood.

The authors extracted RNA and reverse transcribed it into cDNA as the sequencing template. Only in-frame clones appear in the TCRdb table, and some are missing; sequencing was by immunoSEQ multiplex PCR. This table has 90,000 to 100,000 clones, 61% appearing once. This clone was recorded a few times. Its target is unknown. Treatment described: oral pan-JAK inhibitor, 5-10 mg twice daily. The TCR sequence derives from a human donor with alopecia areata. Specimen: CD8+ T cells sorted from blood, collected at week 4, from a patient treated with tofacitinib.

The CDR3 DNA is TGCGCCAGCAGCCAACAGATAATCGCCCCGCAGTTTTTTTCAGCTTTCTTT. Protein product: CASSQQIIAPQFFSAFF. V gene TRBV4-1 combines with J gene TRBJ1-1; D is unclear. Trimming pared 2 bases from V and 10 bases from J, leaving 26 bases between. CDR1 is MGHRA, CDR2 YSYEKL, per germline. The CDR3 has 17 residues.